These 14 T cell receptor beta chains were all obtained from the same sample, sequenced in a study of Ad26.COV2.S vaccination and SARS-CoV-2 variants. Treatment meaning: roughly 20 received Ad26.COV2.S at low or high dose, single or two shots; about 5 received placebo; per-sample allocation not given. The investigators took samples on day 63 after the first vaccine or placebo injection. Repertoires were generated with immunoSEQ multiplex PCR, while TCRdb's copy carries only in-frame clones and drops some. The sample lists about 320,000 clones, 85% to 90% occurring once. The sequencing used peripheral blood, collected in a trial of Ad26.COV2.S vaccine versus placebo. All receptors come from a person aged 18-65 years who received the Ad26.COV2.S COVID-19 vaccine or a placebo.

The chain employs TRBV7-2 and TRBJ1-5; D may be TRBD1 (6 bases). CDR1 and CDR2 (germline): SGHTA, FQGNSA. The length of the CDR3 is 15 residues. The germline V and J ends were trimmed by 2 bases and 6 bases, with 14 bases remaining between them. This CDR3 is CASSLSYRVLQPQHF. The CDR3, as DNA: TGTGCCAGCAGCTTATCCTACAGGGTTCTTCAGCCCCAGCATTTT.

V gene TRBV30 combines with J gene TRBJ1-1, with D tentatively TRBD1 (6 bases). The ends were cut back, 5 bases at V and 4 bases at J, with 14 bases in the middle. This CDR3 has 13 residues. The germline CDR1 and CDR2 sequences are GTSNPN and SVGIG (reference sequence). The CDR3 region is CAWERRDITEAFF. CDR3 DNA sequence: TGTGCCTGGGAGCGGCGGGACATCACTGAAGCTTTCTTT.

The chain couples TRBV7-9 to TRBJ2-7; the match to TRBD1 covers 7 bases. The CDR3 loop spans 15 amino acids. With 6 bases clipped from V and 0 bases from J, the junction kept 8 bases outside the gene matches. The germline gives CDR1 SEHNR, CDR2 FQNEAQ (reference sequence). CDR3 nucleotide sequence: TGTGCCAGCAGTGATCGACAGGGCCTCTCCTACGAGCAGTACTTC. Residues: CASSDRQGLSYEQYF.

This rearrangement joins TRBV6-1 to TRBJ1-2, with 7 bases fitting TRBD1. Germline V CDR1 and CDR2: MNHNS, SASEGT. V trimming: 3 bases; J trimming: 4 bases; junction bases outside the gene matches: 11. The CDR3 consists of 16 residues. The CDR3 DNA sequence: TGTGCCAGCAGTGACGAGGGGGCCCTGGGCGGCTATGGCTACACCTTC. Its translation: CASSDEGALGGYGYTF.

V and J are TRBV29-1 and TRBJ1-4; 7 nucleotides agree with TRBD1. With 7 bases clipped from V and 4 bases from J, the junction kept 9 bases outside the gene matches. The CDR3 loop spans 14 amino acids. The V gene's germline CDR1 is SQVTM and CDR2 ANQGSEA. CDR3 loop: CSAKKTGFNEKLFF. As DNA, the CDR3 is TGCAGCGCCAAGAAGACAGGGTTTAATGAAAAACTGTTTTTT. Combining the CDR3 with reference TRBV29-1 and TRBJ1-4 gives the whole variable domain SAVISQKPSRDICQRGTSLTIQCQVDSQVTMMFWYRQQPGQSLTLIATANQGSEATYESGFVIDKFPISRPNLTFSTLTVSNMSPEDSSIYLCSAKKTGFNEKLFFGSGTQLSVL.

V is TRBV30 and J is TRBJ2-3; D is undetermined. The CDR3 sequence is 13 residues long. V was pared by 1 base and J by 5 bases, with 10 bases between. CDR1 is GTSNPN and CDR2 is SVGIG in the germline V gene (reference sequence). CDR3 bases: TGTGCCTGGAGTGGGGTATCGAGAGATACGCAGTATTTT. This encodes CAWSGVSRDTQYF.

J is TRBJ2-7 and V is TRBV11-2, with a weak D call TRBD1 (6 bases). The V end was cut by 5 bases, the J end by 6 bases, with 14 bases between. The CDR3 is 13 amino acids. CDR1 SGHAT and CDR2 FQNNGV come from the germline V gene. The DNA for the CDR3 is TGTGCCAGCAGCGCCAGGGGATTTGGCGAGCAGTACTTC. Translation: CASSARGFGEQYF.

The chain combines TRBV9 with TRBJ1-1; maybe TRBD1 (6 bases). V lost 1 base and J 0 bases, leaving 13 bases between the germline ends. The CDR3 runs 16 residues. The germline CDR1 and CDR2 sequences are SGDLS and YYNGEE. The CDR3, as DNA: TGTGCCAGCAGCGTATACGGGGGCAGAATGAACACTGAAGCTTTCTTT. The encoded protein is CASSVYGGRMNTEAFF.

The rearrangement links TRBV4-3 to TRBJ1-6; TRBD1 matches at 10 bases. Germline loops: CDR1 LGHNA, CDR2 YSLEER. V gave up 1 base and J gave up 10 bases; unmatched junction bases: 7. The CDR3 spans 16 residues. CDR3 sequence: CASSQGGQGRVSPLHF. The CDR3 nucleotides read TGCGCCAGCAGCCAAGGGGGACAGGGGCGGGTGTCACCCCTCCACTTT.

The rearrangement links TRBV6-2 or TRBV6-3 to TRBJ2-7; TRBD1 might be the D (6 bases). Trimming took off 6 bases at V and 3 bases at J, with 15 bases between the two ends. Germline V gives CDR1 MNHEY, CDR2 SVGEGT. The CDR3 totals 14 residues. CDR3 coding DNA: TGTGCCAGCAGCGAGACAGGAAGGGGCTACGAGCAGTACTTC. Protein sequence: CASSETGRGYEQYF.

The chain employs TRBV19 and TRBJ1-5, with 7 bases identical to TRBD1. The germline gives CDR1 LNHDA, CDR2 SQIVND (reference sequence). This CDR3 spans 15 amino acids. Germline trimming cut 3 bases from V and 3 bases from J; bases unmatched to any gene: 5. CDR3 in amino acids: CASSIQGEANQPQHF. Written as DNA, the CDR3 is TGTGCCAGTAGTATTCAGGGGGAAGCCAATCAGCCCCAGCATTTT.

The CDR3 DNA reads TGTGCCAGCAGTTTACCGGGACAGTCTAATACCAAGTTCAGCTATGGCTACACCTTC. Its protein product is CASSLPGQSNTKFSYGYTF. The V and J genes are TRBV28 and TRBJ1-2; TRBD1 agrees at 7 bases. After removal of 2 bases from V and 4 bases from J, the junction contained 19 bases not matched to a gene. CDR3 length: 19 amino acids. Germline-derived CDR1 and CDR2 are MDHEN and SYDVKM.

Here the CDR3 reads CASLIQGDVNGYTF. The CDR3 bases are TGCGCCAGCCTTATACAGGGGGACGTGAATGGCTACACCTTC. J is TRBJ1-2 and V is TRBV10-2, with TRBD1 matching over 8 bases. The CDR3 is made up of 14 amino acids. After removal of 8 bases from V and 6 bases from J, the junction contained 11 bases not matched to a gene. The V gene's germline CDR1 is WSHSY and CDR2 SAAADI.

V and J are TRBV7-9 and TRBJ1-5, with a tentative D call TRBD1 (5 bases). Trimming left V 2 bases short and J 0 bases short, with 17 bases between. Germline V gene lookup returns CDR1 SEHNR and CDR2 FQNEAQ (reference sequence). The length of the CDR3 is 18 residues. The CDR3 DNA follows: TGTGCCAGCAGCTTAAGCAATCAGGGATACCTTAGCAATCAGCCCCAGCATTTT. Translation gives CASSLSNQGYLSNQPQHF.